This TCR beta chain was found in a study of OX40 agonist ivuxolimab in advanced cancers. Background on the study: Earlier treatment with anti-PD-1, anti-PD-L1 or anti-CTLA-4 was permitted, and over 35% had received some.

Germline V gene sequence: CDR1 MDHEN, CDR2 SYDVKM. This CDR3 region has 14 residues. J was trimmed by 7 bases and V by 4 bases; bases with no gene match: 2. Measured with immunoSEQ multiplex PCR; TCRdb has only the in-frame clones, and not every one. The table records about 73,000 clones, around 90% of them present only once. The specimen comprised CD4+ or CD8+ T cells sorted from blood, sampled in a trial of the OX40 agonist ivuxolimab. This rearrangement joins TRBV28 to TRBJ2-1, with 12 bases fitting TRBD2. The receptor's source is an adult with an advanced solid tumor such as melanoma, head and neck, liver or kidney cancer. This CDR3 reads CASSSSGRGNEQFF. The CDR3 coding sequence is TGTGCCAGCAGTTCTAGCGGGAGGGGGAATGAGCAGTTCTTC.